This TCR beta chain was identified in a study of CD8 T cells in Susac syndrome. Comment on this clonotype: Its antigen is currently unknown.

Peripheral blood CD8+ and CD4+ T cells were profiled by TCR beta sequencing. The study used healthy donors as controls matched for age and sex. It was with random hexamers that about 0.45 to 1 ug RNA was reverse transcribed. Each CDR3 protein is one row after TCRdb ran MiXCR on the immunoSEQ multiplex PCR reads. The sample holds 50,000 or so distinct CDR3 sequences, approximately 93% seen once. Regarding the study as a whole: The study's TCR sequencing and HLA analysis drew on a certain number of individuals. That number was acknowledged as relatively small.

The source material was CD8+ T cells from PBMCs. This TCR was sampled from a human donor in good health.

Written as DNA, the CDR3 is TGCGCCAGCAGTCAACCGGGACTAGCGGGAGAAAGCACCGGGGAGCTGTTTTTT. Its translation: CASSQPGLAGESTGELFF. The chain recombines TRBV23-1 with TRBJ2-2; TRBD2 matches at 14 bases. Being an ORF, TRBV23-1 has a function that is uncertain. The CDR3 totals 18 residues. V gave up 2 bases and J gave up 4 bases; unmatched junction bases: 6.